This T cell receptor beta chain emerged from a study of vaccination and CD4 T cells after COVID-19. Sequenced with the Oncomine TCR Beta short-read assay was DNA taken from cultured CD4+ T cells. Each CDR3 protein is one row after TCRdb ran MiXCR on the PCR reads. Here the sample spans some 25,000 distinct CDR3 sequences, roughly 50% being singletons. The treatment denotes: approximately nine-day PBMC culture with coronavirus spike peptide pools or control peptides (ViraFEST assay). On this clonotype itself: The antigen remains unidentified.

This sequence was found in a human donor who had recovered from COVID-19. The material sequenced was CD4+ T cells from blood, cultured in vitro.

CDR3 sequence reads: CASSLALSSGGPSTDTQYF. The CDR3 DNA reads TGTGCCAGCAGCTTGGCCTTGTCTAGCGGGGGGCCTAGCACAGATACGCAGTATTTT. The chain combines TRBV5-4 with TRBJ2-3; 11 bases are a match to TRBD2. The CDR3 covers 19 residues. The germline V gene has CDR1 SGHNT and CDR2 YYREEE (reference sequence). Germline trimming cut 0 bases from V and 0 bases from J; bases unmatched to any gene: 9.